The rows below give T cell receptor beta chains drawn from one sample of a study of blood T cell repertoires in COVID-19. Generated by immunoSEQ multiplex PCR, the TCRdb table keeps only in-frame clones and is missing some. The sample includes 150,000 or so clones, approximately 82% seen only once; the top ten take 3.5% to 5%. Sequenced material: PBMCs or T cells enriched from blood (not recorded which). Receptors originate from a woman between 45 and 60 years old who had recovered from COVID-19. The CDR3 runs from the conserved cysteine through the conserved F or W. Each record gives: clone size, V gene, J gene, D gene, CDR3 DNA, CDR3 protein. D genes are given only for firm matches. Clone size is not always given. Where it is, it says once, few, many or a class for expanded clones.

clone_size: -; v_call: TRBV18; j_call: TRBJ1-1; d_call: TRBD1; cdr3_nt: TGTGCCAGCTCACTCGACAGGGGGAACACTGAAGCTTTCTTT; cdr3_aa: CASSLDRGNTEAFF
clone_size: -; v_call: TRBV7-9; j_call: TRBJ1-1; d_call: TRBD1; cdr3_nt: TGTGCCAGCAGCCCTACCGGGACAGCAAACACTGAAGCTTTCTTT; cdr3_aa: CASSPTGTANTEAFF
clone_size: -; v_call: TRBV10-1; j_call: TRBJ1-5; d_call: -; cdr3_nt: TGCGCCAGCAGTGCCCCCCAGGCCCCAGATAATCAGCCCCAGCATTTT; cdr3_aa: CASSAPQAPDNQPQHF
clone_size: -; v_call: TRBV19; j_call: TRBJ2-1; d_call: -; cdr3_nt: TGTGCCAGTAGCCCCGCGGGCTACAATGAGCAGTTCTTC; cdr3_aa: CASSPAGYNEQFF
clone_size: -; v_call: TRBV28; j_call: TRBJ1-2; d_call: -; cdr3_nt: TGTGCCAGCAGTTCAGACGTTACAGGAACTGGCTACACCTTC; cdr3_aa: CASSSDVTGTGYTF
clone_size: -; v_call: TRBV28; j_call: TRBJ2-3; d_call: -; cdr3_nt: TGTGCCAGCAGTCCTCACCCCCAGGGGTCCCCCGGCACAGATACGCAGTATTTT; cdr3_aa: CASSPHPQGSPGTDTQYF
clone_size: -; v_call: TRBV15; j_call: TRBJ2-3; d_call: TRBD1; cdr3_nt: TGTGCCACCAGCAGAGGTTGGGCGGGACAGGGGAGCACAGATACGCAGTATTTT; cdr3_aa: CATSRGWAGQGSTDTQYF
clone_size: -; v_call: TRBV6-5; j_call: TRBJ1-2; d_call: -; cdr3_nt: TGTGCCAGCAGTTACTCGACCGCAGAGGGTGGCTACACCTTC; cdr3_aa: CASSYSTAEGGYTF
clone_size: once; v_call: TRBV30; j_call: TRBJ1-2; d_call: -; cdr3_nt: TGTGCCTGGACCCCCGGCGGAGCTAACTATGGCTACACCTTC; cdr3_aa: CAWTPGGANYGYTF
clone_size: -; v_call: TRBV21-1; j_call: TRBJ1-1; d_call: -; cdr3_nt: TGTGCCAGCGGGGGACAGTCGAACACTGAAGCTTTCTTT; cdr3_aa: CASGGQSNTEAFF
clone_size: -; v_call: TRBV7-8; j_call: TRBJ1-6; d_call: -; cdr3_nt: TGTGCCAGCAGCTTACAGGGGACCTATTCACCCCTCCACTTT; cdr3_aa: CASSLQGTYSPLHF
clone_size: -; v_call: TRBV3-1/TRBV3-2; j_call: TRBJ1-4; d_call: -; cdr3_nt: TGTGCCAGCAGCCTCACGATGACCCTAGCCGCAACTAATGAAAAACTGTTTTTT; cdr3_aa: CASSLTMTLAATNEKLFF
clone_size: -; v_call: TRBV5-8; j_call: TRBJ2-1; d_call: -; cdr3_nt: TGTGCCAGCAGCTTGGGTGGAGCGGGCCTCTACAAGCCCTACAATGAGCAGTTCTTC; cdr3_aa: CASSLGGAGLYKPYNEQFF
clone_size: -; v_call: TRBV11-2; j_call: TRBJ1-2; d_call: -; cdr3_nt: TGTGCCAGCAGCTTAGGGGGGCCAAAGGGCTACACCTTC; cdr3_aa: CASSLGGPKGYTF
clone_size: -; v_call: TRBV19; j_call: TRBJ1-5; d_call: TRBD1; cdr3_nt: TGTGCCAGTACCCAAGGCCCCCGACAGGGGGCGACGAATCAGCCCCAGCATTTT; cdr3_aa: CASTQGPRQGATNQPQHF
clone_size: -; v_call: TRBV10-3; j_call: TRBJ2-3; d_call: TRBD2; cdr3_nt: TGTGCCACGGGGGGGGGCCAGCAGCTCGGTGGTACGCAGTATTTT; cdr3_aa: CATGGGQQLGGTQYF
clone_size: -; v_call: TRBV6-1; j_call: TRBJ2-5; d_call: -; cdr3_nt: TGTGCCAGCAGTGAAGCGCTTGGGGCTCGAGAGACCCAGTACTTC; cdr3_aa: CASSEALGARETQYF